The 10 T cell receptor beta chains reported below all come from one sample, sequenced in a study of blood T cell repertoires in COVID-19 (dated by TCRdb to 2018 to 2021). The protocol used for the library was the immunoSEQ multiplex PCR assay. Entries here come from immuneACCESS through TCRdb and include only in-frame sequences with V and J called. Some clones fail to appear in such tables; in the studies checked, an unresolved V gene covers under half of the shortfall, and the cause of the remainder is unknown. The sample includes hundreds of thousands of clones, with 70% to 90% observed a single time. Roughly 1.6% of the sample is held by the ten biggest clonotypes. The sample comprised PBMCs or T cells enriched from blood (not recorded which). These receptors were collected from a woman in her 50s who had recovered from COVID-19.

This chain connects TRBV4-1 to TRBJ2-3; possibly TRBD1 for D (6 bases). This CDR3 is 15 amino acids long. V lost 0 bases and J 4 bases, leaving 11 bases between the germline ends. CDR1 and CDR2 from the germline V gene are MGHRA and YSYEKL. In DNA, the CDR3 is TGCGCCAGCAGCCAAGATGGGACATCGGCAGATACGCAGTATTTT. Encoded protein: CASSQDGTSADTQYF.

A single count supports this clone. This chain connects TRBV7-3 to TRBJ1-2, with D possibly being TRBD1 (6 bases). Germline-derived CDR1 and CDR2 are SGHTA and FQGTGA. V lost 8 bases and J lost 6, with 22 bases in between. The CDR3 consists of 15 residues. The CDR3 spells CASGPRTGLWDGYTF. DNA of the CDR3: TGTGCCAGCGGACCTAGAACAGGGCTCTGGGATGGCTACACCTTC. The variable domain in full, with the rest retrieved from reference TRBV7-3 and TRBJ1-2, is GAGVSQTPSNKVTEKGKYVELRCDPISGHTALYWYRQSLGQGPEFLIYFQGTGAADDSGLPNDRFFAVRPEGSVSTLKIQRTERGDSAVYLCASGPRTGLWDGYTFGSGTRLTVV.

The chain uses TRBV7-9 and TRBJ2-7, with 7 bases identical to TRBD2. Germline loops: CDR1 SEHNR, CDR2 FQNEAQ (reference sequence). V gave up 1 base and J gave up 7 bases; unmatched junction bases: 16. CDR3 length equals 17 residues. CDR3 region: CASSLDLPFAGAGEQYF. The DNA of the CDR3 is TGTGCCAGCAGCTTAGACCTTCCCTTTGCGGGAGCGGGGGAGCAGTACTTC.

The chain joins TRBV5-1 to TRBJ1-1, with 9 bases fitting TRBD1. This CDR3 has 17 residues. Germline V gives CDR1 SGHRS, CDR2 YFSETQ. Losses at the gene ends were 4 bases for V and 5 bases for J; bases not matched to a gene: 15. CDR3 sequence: CASSRGTGNLGLTEAFF. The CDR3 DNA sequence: TGCGCCAGCAGCAGGGGGACAGGGAATTTGGGTTTGACTGAAGCTTTCTTT.

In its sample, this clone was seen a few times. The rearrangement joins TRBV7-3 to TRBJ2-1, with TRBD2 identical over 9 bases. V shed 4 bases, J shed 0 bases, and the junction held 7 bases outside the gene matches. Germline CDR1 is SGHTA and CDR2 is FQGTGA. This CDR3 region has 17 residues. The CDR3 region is CASSSLAGKRSYNEQFF. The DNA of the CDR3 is TGTGCCAGCAGCTCCCTAGCGGGAAAACGCTCCTACAATGAGCAGTTCTTC.

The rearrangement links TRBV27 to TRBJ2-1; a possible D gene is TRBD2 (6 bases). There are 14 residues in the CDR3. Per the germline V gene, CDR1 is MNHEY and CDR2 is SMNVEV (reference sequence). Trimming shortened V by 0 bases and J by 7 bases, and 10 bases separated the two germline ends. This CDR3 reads CASSLSFLANEQFF. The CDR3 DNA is TGTGCCAGCAGTTTATCGTTCCTAGCGAATGAGCAGTTCTTC.

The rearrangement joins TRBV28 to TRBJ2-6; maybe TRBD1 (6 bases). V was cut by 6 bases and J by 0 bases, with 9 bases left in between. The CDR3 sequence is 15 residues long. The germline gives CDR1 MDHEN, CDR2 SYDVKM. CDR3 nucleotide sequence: TGTGCCAGCAGAGGACAGAGCTCTGGGGCCAACGTCCTGACTTTC. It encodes CASRGQSSGANVLTF.

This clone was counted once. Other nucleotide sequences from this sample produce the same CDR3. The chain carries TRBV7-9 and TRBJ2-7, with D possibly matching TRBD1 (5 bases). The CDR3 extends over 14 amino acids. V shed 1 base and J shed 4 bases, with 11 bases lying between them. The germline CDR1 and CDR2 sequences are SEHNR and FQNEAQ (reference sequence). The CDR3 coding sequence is TGTGCCAGCAGCTTAGGTGGGCCAGGGTACGAGCAGTACTTC. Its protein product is CASSLGGPGYEQYF.

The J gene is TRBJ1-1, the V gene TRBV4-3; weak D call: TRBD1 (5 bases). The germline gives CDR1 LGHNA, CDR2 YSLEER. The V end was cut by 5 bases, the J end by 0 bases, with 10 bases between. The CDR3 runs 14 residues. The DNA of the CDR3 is TGCGCCAGCAGCATACGACAGATGAACACTGAAGCTTTCTTT. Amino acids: CASSIRQMNTEAFF.

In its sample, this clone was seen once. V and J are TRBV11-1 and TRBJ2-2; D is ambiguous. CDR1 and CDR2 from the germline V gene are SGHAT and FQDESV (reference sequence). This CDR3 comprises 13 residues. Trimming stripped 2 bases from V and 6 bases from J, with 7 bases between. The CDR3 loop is CASSLFRAGELFF. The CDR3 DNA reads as TGTGCCAGCAGCTTATTCCGGGCCGGGGAGCTGTTTTTT.